These T cell receptor beta chains were read from a single sample in a study of cytomegalovirus exposure and HLA in healthy donors. The table came from immunoSEQ multiplex PCR; TCRdb's copy has only in-frame clones and leaves some out. The repertoire has 150,000 to 200,000 clones, about 80% of them found once; the top ten carry around 7.3%. Sequencing input: PBMCs. These receptors all stem from a man younger than 40 in good health and CMV-seropositive. CDR3s include the opening cysteine and the closing phenylalanine or tryptophan. The order of the fields is J gene, D gene, V gene, CDR3 protein. D genes are given only for firm matches.

TRBJ2-3	.	TRBV7-2	CASSLSGGRGWSDTQYF
TRBJ2-1	TRBD2	TRBV15	CATTLPGLAEGSSYNEQFF
TRBJ2-3	TRBD1	TRBV15	CATSGGTGDTDTQYF
TRBJ2-2	.	TRBV7-9	CASSFWASTGELFF
TRBJ1-1	.	TRBV30	CACKGTITEAFF
TRBJ1-2	TRBD1	TRBV18	CASSLGQGGRGYTF
TRBJ2-1	TRBD2	TRBV4-3	CASSQDWGGDSYNEQFF
TRBJ2-2	.	TRBV19	CASSIVAGENGELFF
TRBJ2-5	TRBD1	TRBV19	CASSPGQGVAETQYF
TRBJ2-5	TRBD2	TRBV28	CASSLLAEGSGAQYF
TRBJ2-5	.	TRBV6-1	CASSENLRETQYF